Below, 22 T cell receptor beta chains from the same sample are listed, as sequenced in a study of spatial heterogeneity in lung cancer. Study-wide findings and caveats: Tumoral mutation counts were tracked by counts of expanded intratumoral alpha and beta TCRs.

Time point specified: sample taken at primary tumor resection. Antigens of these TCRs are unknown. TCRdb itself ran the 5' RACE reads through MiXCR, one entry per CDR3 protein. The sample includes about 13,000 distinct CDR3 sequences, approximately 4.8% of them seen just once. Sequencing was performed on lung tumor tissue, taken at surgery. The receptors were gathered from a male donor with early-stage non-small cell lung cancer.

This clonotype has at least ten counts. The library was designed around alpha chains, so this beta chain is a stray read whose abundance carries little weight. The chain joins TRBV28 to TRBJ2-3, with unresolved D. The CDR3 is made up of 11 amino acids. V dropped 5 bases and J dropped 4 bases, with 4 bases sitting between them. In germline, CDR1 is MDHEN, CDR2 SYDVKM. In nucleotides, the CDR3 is TGTGCCAGCAGTAGGGCAGATACGCAGTATTTT. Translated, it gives CASSRADTQYF.

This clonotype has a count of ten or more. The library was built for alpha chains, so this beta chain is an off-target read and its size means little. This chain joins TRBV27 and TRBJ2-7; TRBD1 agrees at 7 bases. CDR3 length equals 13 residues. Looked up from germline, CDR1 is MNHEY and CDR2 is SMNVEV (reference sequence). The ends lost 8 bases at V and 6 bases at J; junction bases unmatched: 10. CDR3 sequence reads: CASRYLTGREQYF. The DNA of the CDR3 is TGTGCCAGCCGTTATTTGACAGGGCGCGAGCAGTACTTC.

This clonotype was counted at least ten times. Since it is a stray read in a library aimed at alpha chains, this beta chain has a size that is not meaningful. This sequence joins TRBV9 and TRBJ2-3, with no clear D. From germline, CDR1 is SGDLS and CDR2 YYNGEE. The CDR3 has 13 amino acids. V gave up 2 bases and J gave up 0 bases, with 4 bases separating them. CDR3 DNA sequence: TGTGCCAGCAGCGTGATTAGCACAGATACGCAGTATTTT. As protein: CASSVISTDTQYF.

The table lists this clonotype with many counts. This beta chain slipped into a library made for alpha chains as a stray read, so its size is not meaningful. The CDR3 sequence is CASSSQGQPQHF. The CDR3 region has the DNA TGTGCCAGCAGCTCCCAGGGACAGCCCCAGCATTTT. V is TRBV7-2 and J is TRBJ1-5, with D possibly matching TRBD1 (5 bases). This CDR3 has 12 residues. V dropped 4 bases and J dropped 7 bases, with 8 bases sitting between them. Germline V CDR1 and CDR2: SGHTA, FQGNSA.

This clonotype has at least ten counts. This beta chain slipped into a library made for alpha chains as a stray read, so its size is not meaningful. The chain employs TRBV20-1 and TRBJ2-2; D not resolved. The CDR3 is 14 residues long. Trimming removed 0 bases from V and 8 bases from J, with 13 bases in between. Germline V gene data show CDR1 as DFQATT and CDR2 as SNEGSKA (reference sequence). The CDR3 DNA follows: TGCAGTGCTAGAGATTTGAATATTGGTGGGGAGCTGTTTTTT. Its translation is CSARDLNIGGELFF.

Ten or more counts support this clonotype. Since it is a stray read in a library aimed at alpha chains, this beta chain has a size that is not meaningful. CDR3 coding DNA: TGTGCCAGCATGTTCCAAAAAGGGGGGGCCCCAGATACGCAGTATTTT. Amino acid sequence: CASMFQKGGAPDTQYF. This chain joins TRBV28 and TRBJ2-3; D possibly corresponds to TRBD2 (7 bases). V was cut by 7 bases and J by 4 bases, with 21 bases left in between. Germline CDR1 MDHEN, CDR2 SYDVKM. The CDR3 loop spans 16 amino acids.

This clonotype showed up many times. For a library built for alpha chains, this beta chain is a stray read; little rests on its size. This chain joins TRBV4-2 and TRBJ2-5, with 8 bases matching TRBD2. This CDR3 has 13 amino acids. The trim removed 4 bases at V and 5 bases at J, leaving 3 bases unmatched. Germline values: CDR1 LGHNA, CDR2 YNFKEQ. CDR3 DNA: TGTGCCAGCAGCCGGGGACTAGAGGAGACCCAGTACTTC. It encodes CASSRGLEETQYF.

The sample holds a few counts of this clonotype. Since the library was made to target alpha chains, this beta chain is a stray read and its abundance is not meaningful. As DNA, the CDR3 is TGTGCCAGCAGTTACTCGTTCAGTTCGGGTGGCTACGAGCAGTACTTC. As protein: CASSYSFSSGGYEQYF. V gene TRBV6-6 combines with J gene TRBJ2-7, with unresolved D. CDR1 MNHNY and CDR2 SVGAGI come from the germline V gene (reference sequence). The CDR3 totals 16 residues. The ends were cut back, 0 bases at V and 3 bases at J, with 15 bases in the middle.

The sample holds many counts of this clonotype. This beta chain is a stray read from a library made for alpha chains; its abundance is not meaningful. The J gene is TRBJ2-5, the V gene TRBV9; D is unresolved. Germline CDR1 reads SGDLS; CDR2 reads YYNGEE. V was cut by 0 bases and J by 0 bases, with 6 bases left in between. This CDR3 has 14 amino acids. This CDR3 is CASSVGPNQETQYF. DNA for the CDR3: TGTGCCAGCAGCGTAGGGCCAAACCAAGAGACCCAGTACTTC.

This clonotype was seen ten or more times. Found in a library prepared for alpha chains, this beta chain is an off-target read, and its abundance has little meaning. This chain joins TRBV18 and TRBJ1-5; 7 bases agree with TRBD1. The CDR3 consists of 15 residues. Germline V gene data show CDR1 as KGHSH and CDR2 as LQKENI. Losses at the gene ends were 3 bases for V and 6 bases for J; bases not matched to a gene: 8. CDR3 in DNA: TGTGCCAGCTCACCTCGACAGGGACGAGCTCAGCCCCAGCATTTT. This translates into CASSPRQGRAQPQHF.

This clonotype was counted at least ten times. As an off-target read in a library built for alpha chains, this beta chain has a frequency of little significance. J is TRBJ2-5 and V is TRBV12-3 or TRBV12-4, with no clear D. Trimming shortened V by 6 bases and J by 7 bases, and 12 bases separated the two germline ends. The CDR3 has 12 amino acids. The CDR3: CASRGLRATQYF. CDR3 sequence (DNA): TGTGCCAGCAGGGGCCTCCGGGCGACCCAGTACTTC.

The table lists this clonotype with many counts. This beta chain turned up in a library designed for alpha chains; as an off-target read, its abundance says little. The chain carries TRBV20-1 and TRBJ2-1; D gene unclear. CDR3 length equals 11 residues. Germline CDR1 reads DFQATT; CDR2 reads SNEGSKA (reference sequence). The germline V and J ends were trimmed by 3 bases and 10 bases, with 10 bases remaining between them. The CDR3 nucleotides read TGCAGTGCTAGTCCCCCATTGGAGCAGTTCTTC. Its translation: CSASPPLEQFF.

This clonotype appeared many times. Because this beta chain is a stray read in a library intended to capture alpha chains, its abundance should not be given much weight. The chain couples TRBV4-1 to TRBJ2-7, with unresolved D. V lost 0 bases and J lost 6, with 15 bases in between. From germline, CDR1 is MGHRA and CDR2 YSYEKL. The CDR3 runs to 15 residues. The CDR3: CASSQDREYNAEQYF. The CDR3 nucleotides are TGCGCCAGCAGCCAAGATAGGGAATACAACGCCGAGCAGTACTTC.

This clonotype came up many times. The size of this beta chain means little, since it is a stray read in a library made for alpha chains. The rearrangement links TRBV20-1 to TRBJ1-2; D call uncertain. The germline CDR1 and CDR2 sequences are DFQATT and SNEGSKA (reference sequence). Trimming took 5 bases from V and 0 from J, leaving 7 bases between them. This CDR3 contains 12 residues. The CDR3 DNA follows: TGCAGTGCTTACAGAGCTAACTATGGCTACACCTTC. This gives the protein CSAYRANYGYTF.

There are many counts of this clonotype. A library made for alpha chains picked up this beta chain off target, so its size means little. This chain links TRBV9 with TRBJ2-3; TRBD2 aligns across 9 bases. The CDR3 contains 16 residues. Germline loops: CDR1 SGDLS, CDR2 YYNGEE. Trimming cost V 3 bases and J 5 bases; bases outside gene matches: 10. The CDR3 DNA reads TGTGCCAGCAGCGGGGGGCCTAGCGGGGATGGAGATACGCAGTATTTT. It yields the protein CASSGGPSGDGDTQYF. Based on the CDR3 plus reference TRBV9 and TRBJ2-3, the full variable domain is DSGVTQTPKHLITATGQRVTLRCSPRSGDLSVYWYQQSLDQGLQFLIQYYNGEERAKGNILERFSAQQFPDLHSELNLSSLELGDSALYFCASSGGPSGDGDTQYFGPGTRLTVL.

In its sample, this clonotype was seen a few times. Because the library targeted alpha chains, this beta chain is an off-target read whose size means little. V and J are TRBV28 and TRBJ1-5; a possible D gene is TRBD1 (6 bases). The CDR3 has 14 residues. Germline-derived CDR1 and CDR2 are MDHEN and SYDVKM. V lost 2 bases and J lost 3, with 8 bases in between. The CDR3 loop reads CASSLRGFNQPQHF. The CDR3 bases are TGTGCCAGCAGTTTAAGGGGGTTCAATCAGCCCCAGCATTTT.

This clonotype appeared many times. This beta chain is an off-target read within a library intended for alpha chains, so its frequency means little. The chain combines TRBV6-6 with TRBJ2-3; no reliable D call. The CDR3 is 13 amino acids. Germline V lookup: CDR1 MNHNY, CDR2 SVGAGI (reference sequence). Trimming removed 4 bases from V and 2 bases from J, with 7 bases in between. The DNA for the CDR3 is TGTGCCAGCAGTTTGACCCACACAGATACGCAGTATTTT. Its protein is CASSLTHTDTQYF.

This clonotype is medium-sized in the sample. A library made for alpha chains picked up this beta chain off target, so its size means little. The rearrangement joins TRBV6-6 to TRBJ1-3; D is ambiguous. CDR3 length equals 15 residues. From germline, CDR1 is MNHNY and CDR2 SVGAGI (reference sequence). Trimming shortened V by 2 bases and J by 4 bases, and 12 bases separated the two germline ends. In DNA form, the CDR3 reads TGTGCCAGCAGTTACACCACCGGACCGGGAAACACCATATATTTT. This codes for CASSYTTGPGNTIYF.

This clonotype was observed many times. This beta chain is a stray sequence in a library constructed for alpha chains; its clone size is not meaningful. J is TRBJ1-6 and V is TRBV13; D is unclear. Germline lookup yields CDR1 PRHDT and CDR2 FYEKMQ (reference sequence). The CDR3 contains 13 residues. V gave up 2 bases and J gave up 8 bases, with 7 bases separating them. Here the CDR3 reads CASSLREDSPLHF. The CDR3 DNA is TGTGCCAGCAGCTTAAGAGAAGATTCACCCCTCCACTTT.

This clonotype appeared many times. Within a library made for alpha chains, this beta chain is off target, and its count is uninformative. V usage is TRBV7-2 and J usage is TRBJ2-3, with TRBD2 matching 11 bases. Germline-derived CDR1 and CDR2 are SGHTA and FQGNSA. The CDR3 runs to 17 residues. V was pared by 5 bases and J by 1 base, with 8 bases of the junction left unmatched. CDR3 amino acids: CASSILAGARGTDTQYF. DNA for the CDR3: TGTGCCAGCAGCATACTAGCGGGGGCCCGGGGCACAGATACGCAGTATTTT.

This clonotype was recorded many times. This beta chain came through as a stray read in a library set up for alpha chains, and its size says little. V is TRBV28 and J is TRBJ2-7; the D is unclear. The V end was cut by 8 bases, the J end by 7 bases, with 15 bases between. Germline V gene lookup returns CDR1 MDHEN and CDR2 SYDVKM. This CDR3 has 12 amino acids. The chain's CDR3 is CASGIAQEEQYF. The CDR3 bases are TGTGCCAGCGGTATTGCACAAGAAGAGCAGTACTTC. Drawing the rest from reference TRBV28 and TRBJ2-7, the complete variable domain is DVKVTQSSRYLVKRTGEKVFLECVQDMDHENMFWYRQDPGLGLRLIYFSYDVKMKEKGDIPEGYSVSREKKERFSLILESASTNQTSMYLCASGIAQEEQYFGPGTRLTVT.

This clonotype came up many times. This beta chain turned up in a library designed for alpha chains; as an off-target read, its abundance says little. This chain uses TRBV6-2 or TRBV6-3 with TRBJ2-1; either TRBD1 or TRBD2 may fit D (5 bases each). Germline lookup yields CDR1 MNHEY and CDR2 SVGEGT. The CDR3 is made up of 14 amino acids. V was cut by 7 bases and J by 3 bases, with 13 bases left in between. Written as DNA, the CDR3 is TGTGCCAGCACCCCTCGGGGCCGCTACAATGAGCAGTTCTTC. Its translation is CASTPRGRYNEQFF.